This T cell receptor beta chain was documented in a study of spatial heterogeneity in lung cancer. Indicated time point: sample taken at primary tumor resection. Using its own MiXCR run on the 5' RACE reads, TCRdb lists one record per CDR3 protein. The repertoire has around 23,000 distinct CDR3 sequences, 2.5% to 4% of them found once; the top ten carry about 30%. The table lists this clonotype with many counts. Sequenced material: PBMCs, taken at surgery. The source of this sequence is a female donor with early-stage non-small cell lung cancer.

CDR3 DNA sequence: TGCAGCGTTGGCTGGCAGGGACTAGCGGGAGAAGATACGCAGTATTTT. Translated: CSVGWQGLAGEDTQYF. The chain recombines TRBV29-1 with TRBJ2-3; 14 bases match TRBD2. CDR1 is SQVTM, CDR2 ANQGSEA, per germline. J lost 5 bases, V lost 4 bases, and 8 bases had no gene match. The CDR3 contains 16 residues.